What follows are 24 T cell receptor beta chains derived from one specimen sequenced in a study of graft-versus-host responses after intestinal transplantation listed by TCRdb under 2021. Libraries were made using the immunoSEQ multiplex PCR assay. What TCRdb holds here is the immuneACCESS table cut down to in-frame rearrangements. Part of the clones is not present; checked against another copy, under half of the missing clones reflect an unresolved V gene, and the others are unexplained. The sample yields about 47,000 clones; approximately 92% were counted once. Around 6.3% of the sample lies in the top ten. The sample here was PBMCs, taken about 800 days after a first intestinal transplant, on the day of a second. These receptors came from a human patient who received an intestinal transplant, so some T cells may come from the graft donor.

The chain joins TRBV5-1 to TRBJ2-7; weak D call: TRBD2 (6 bases). Germline V gene lookup returns CDR1 SGHRS and CDR2 YFSETQ. This CDR3 region has 14 residues. V lost 2 bases, J lost 2 bases, and 11 bases lay in between. This CDR3 reads CASSFEGLTYEQYF. The CDR3 DNA follows: TGCGCCAGCAGCTTCGAGGGACTGACCTACGAGCAGTACTTC.

The chain joins TRBV11-3 to TRBJ2-3; maybe TRBD2 (6 bases). V was trimmed by 3 bases and J by 5 bases, leaving 18 bases between them. In germline, CDR1 is SGHNT, CDR2 YENEEA. The CDR3 covers 16 residues. The CDR3 DNA is TGTGCCAGCAGCTTTGACGGGAGTTCAGGTTTAGATACGCAGTATTTT. Amino acids: CASSFDGSSGLDTQYF. Based on the CDR3 plus reference TRBV11-3 and TRBJ2-3, the full variable domain is EAGVVQSPRYKIIEKKQPVAFWCNPISGHNTLYWYLQNLGQGPELLIRYENEEAVDDSQLPKDRFSAERLKGVDSTLKIQPAELGDSAVYLCASSFDGSSGLDTQYFGPGTRLTVL.

The chain has TRBV27 and TRBJ1-2; 7 nucleotides match TRBD1. The CDR3 has 14 amino acids. Germline CDR1 MNHEY, CDR2 SMNVEV (reference sequence). The trim removed 2 bases at V and 5 bases at J, leaving 5 bases unmatched. CDR3 residues: CASSLTGVGYGYTF. The CDR3 region has the DNA TGTGCCAGCAGTTTAACAGGGGTGGGGTATGGCTACACCTTC.

This clone came up once. The chain is built from TRBV6-5 and TRBJ1-1; D gene ambiguous. CDR1 and CDR2 from the germline V gene are MNHEY and SVGAGI. Trimming left V 2 bases short and J 0 bases short, with 7 bases between. This CDR3 region has 14 residues. CDR3 protein: CASSYRELNTEAFF. The CDR3 DNA is TGTGCCAGCAGTTACCGGGAGTTGAACACTGAAGCTTTCTTT.

The V gene is TRBV4-1, the J gene TRBJ1-4; 9 bases are shared with TRBD1. Germline V gene data show CDR1 as MGHRA and CDR2 as YSYEKL. After removal of 1 base from V and 6 bases from J, the junction contained 0 bases not matched to a gene. CDR3 length: 14 amino acids. CDR3 DNA: TGCGCCAGCAGCCAAGGGACAGGGGATGAAAAACTGTTTTTT. The encoded protein is CASSQGTGDEKLFF.

This chain connects TRBV6-5 to TRBJ1-5; 10 bases match TRBD1. V dropped 6 bases and J dropped 3; count of bases not matched to a gene: 5. CDR1 and CDR2 from the germline V gene are MNHEY and SVGAGI. This CDR3 contains 15 residues. The CDR3 protein is CASSLTGGTNQPQHF. The CDR3, as DNA: TGTGCCAGCAGCCTGACAGGGGGCACCAATCAGCCCCAGCATTTT.

This clone was counted once. This rearrangement joins TRBV6-5 to TRBJ1-4; D uncertain. CDR3 length equals 14 residues. V lost 6 bases and J lost 0, with 8 bases in between. Germline V gene lookup returns CDR1 MNHEY and CDR2 SVGAGI. CDR3 in DNA: TGTGCCAGCAGCCCAGGTCCAACTAATGAAAAACTGTTTTTT. Its protein is CASSPGPTNEKLFF.

The CDR3: CATSRKTRDKLQHF. CDR3 coding DNA: TGTGCCACCAGCAGAAAAACCAGGGACAAACTCCAGCATTTT. V gene TRBV15 combines with J gene TRBJ1-5, with a weak D call TRBD1 (6 bases). This CDR3 has 14 residues. Trimming cost V 2 bases and J 12 bases, with 17 bases left between them. Looked up from germline, CDR1 is LNHNV and CDR2 is YYDKDF (reference sequence). Together with reference TRBV15 and TRBJ1-5, the CDR3 gives the full variable domain: DAMVIQNPRYQVTQFGKPVTLSCSQTLNHNVMYWYQQKSSQAPKLLFHYYDKDFNNEADTPDNFQSRRPNTSFCFLDIRSPGLGDTAMYLCATSRKTRDKLQHFGDGTRLSIL.

The chain is built from TRBV4-1 and TRBJ2-3; either TRBD1 or TRBD2 may supply D (6 bases each). Trimming pared 0 bases from V and 13 bases from J, leaving 14 bases between. CDR3 size: 13 residues. Germline loops: CDR1 MGHRA, CDR2 YSYEKL. In nucleotides, the CDR3 is TGCGCCAGCAGCCAAGATGCGGGACATCGGGAGTATTTT. Translated, it gives CASSQDAGHREYF.

This sequence joins TRBV21-1 and TRBJ2-3; the table's TRBD2 call for D was not verified on the DNA. TRBV21-1 corresponds to a pseudogene. The CDR3 runs 13 residues. The DNA of the CDR3 is TGTGCCAGCAGCAAAGCGGAGGAGAGGACGCAGTATTTT. Encoded protein: CASSKAEERTQYF.

This chain links TRBV27 with TRBJ1-2; the match to TRBD1 covers 7 bases. V was clipped by 0 bases and J by 4 bases; unmatched bases: 2. The CDR3 has 14 residues. CDR1 is MNHEY and CDR2 is SMNVEV in the germline V gene (reference sequence). The DNA for the CDR3 is TGTGCCAGCAGTTTATCCAGGGGGAGCTATGGCTACACCTTC. Amino acid sequence: CASSLSRGSYGYTF.

The V gene is TRBV28, the J gene TRBJ2-7; TRBD1 matches 9 bases. This CDR3 contains 13 residues. Trimming took 6 bases from V and 4 from J; bases not matched to a gene: 4. Germline V gene lookup returns CDR1 MDHEN and CDR2 SYDVKM. CDR3 sequence: CASRDRGKYEQYF. The CDR3, as DNA: TGTGCCAGCAGGGACAGGGGTAAGTACGAGCAGTACTTC.

The chain couples TRBV9 to TRBJ2-1; 11 bases map to TRBD2. V gave up 0 bases and J gave up 0 bases; unmatched junction bases: 8. Germline values: CDR1 SGDLS, CDR2 YYNGEE. CDR3 length: 19 residues. The chain's CDR3 is CASSVVASGRFSSYNEQFF. In nucleotides, the CDR3 is TGTGCCAGCAGCGTAGTGGCTAGCGGGAGGTTCAGCTCCTACAATGAGCAGTTCTTC.

This chain links TRBV5-1 with TRBJ2-3; 8 nucleotides match TRBD2. V trimming: 1 base; J trimming: 0 bases; junction bases outside the gene matches: 4. The CDR3 contains 16 residues. Germline CDR1 and CDR2: SGHRS and YFSETQ. CDR3: CASSLRLAGSTDTQYF. CDR3 bases: TGCGCCAGCAGCTTGAGGCTAGCGGGTAGCACAGATACGCAGTATTTT. The entire variable domain, with the rest obtained from reference TRBV5-1 and TRBJ2-3, is as follows: KAGVTQTPRYLIKTRGQQVTLSCSPISGHRSVSWYQQTPGQGLQFLFEYFSETQRNKGNFPGRFSGRQFSNSRSEMNVSTLELGDSALYLCASSLRLAGSTDTQYFGPGTRLTVL.

The count of this clone is one. This chain uses TRBV19 with TRBJ2-7, with TRBD1 matching over 7 bases. The CDR3 length is 14 residues. The germline CDR1 and CDR2 sequences are LNHDA and SQIVND (reference sequence). V was clipped by 6 bases and J by 4 bases; unmatched bases: 9. CDR3 sequence: CASSRTGQLYEQYF. In DNA, the CDR3 is TGTGCCAGTAGCCGAACGGGACAGTTATACGAGCAGTACTTC. Combining the CDR3 with reference TRBV19 and TRBJ2-7 gives the whole variable domain DGGITQSPKYLFRKEGQNVTLSCEQNLNHDAMYWYRQDPGQGLRLIYYSQIVNDFQKGDIAEGYSVSREKKESFPLTVTSAQKNPTAFYLCASSRTGQLYEQYFGPGTRLTVT.

The V and J genes are TRBV5-1 and TRBJ2-5; D not resolved. The assigned J gene may be wrong: the sequence end matches TRBJ2-7 better. Germline V lookup: CDR1 SGHRS, CDR2 YFSETQ. The CDR3 totals 15 residues. CDR3 bases: TGCGCCAGCAGCTTGGCCCGGCCGGGCTCCTACGAGCAGTACTTC. Amino acids: CASSLARPGSYEQYF.

Written as DNA, the CDR3 is TGTGCCAGCAGCCCGGGGCGGGGTACCACTGAAGCTTTCTTT. The encoded protein is CASSPGRGTTEAFF. The chain has TRBV5-4 and TRBJ1-1; D is possibly TRBD1 (5 bases). Germline loops: CDR1 SGHNT, CDR2 YYREEE (reference sequence). The CDR3 runs 14 residues. Trimming left V 4 bases short and J 4 bases short, with 14 bases between.

The J gene is TRBJ2-7, the V gene TRBV19; TRBD1 is a possible D gene (7 bases). The CDR3 runs 15 residues. V gave up 1 base and J gave up 4 bases, with 14 bases separating them. CDR1 LNHDA and CDR2 SQIVND come from the germline V gene (reference sequence). In DNA, the CDR3 is TGTGCCAGTAGTATAGCACCAGGGGGGCCTTACGAGCAGTACTTC. Translation: CASSIAPGGPYEQYF. The variable domain in full, completed from reference TRBV19 and TRBJ2-7, reads DGGITQSPKYLFRKEGQNVTLSCEQNLNHDAMYWYRQDPGQGLRLIYYSQIVNDFQKGDIAEGYSVSREKKESFPLTVTSAQKNPTAFYLCASSIAPGGPYEQYFGPGTRLTVT.

This sequence joins TRBV27 and TRBJ1-2; D is undetermined. This CDR3 region has 13 residues. The germline V gene has CDR1 MNHEY and CDR2 SMNVEV (reference sequence). Trimming took 6 bases from V and 3 from J, leaving 11 bases between them. DNA for the CDR3: TGTGCCAGCAGCCAGAGGTCCCACTATGGCTACACCTTC. Protein sequence: CASSQRSHYGYTF.

The chain combines TRBV27 with TRBJ2-7, with 9 positions matching TRBD1. Germline CDR1 reads MNHEY; CDR2 reads SMNVEV (reference sequence). This CDR3 region has 15 residues. Unmatched junction bases numbered 7, after V lost 5 bases and J lost 2 bases. In DNA, the CDR3 is TGTGCCAGCAGTGCCCTAACAGGGGGCACCTACGAGCAGTACTTC. It codes for CASSALTGGTYEQYF.

The sample holds one count of this clone. V gene TRBV19 combines with J gene TRBJ1-1; TRBD1 matches 9 bases. Germline V gene data show CDR1 as LNHDA and CDR2 as SQIVND (reference sequence). The CDR3 covers 14 residues. V lost 3 bases, J lost 5 bases, and 4 bases stayed unmatched. CDR3 bases: TGTGCCAGTAGTATCGCCGGGACAGGGACTGAAGCTTTCTTT. Amino acid sequence: CASSIAGTGTEAFF.

The sample holds one count of this clone. The gene calls are TRBV19 and TRBJ2-7, with D perhaps TRBD1 or TRBD2 (7 bases each). In germline, CDR1 is LNHDA, CDR2 SQIVND (reference sequence). The CDR3 is 17 residues long. V lost 5 bases and J 2 bases, leaving 22 bases between the germline ends. In DNA, the CDR3 is TGTGCCAGTAGTCGCACATGGGGGGGGGACAGTACCTACGAGCAGTACTTC. It encodes CASSRTWGGDSTYEQYF.

The chain recombines TRBV6-6 with TRBJ2-7, with no clear D. Germline-derived CDR1 and CDR2 are MNHNY and SVGAGI (reference sequence). This CDR3 is 12 amino acids long. Trimming left V 7 bases short and J 1 base short, with 8 bases between. CDR3 coding DNA: TGTGCCAGCATTGGCAGGTCCTACGAGCAGTACTTC. It yields the protein CASIGRSYEQYF.

This sequence joins TRBV6-5 and TRBJ2-2; TRBD1 agrees at 8 bases. Germline CDR1 MNHEY, CDR2 SVGAGI. CDR3 size: 14 residues. V was pared by 8 bases and J by 5 bases, with 7 bases of the junction left unmatched. The CDR3 loop reads CASLGQGWTGELFF. As DNA, the CDR3 is TGTGCCAGCCTCGGACAGGGTTGGACCGGGGAGCTGTTTTTT.